This TCR beta chain was identified during a study of shared clonotypes between healthy human individuals (dated by TCRdb to the early 2020s). For the study in its entirety: The cohort comprised a couple of women and three men aged 18 to 49 years. Per donor, leukapheresis produced somewhere between about 0.8 and 9 billion PBMCs. Libraries were prepared and TCR repertoires were sequenced by different laboratories using diverse techniques, in order to increase sequencing depth and limit assay-specific biases. The study deeply sequenced blood TCR repertoires of five healthy adults to estimate repertoire size and the extent of clonotype sharing between individuals.

The investigation overall reported the following: Pairwise subsampling indicated that sequencing depth was expected to affect the degree of clonotype sharing among donors. Sampling was restricted to blood, and TCR repertoires in tissues likely differ from the TCR repertoires found in blood. The genetic and exposure-history diversity represented was limited by the small number of donors.

Using the deep immunoSEQ assay, TCR CDR3 regions were amplified from genomic DNA by multiplex PCR. Genomic DNA extracted from each cell subset was distributed evenly over all wells of several immunoSEQ 96-well plates, and each plate served as one replicate. For unsorted PBMC, each replicate PCR was loaded with about 270 ng genomic DNA, equivalent to about 33,000 T cell genomes. Unsorted PBMC genomic DNA was sequenced across ten immunoSEQ deep assay plates. Purified libraries were quantified with a Qubit 3.0 fluorometer, sized on a Bioanalyzer 2100, and re-quantified with the KAPA Library Quantification kit. Every immunoSEQ 96-well plate was sequenced on a dedicated single-read 150-cycle Illumina NextSeq 550 flow cell. The study's processing was this. Because the immunoSEQ output included only junctional sequences and no quality scores, the filtering could not be the same as the filtering used for full-length reads. Sequences were annotated with PyIR, a Python wrapper for IgBLAST v1.9, and V/J genes and CDR3 were assigned using IMGT germline references. Any read was removed if the V/J assignment was weak (E-value above 1e-6), the CDR3 was missing, or the read contained stop codons, out-of-frame junctions, or ambiguous translated residues. V3J clonotypes were defined as sequences sharing the same inferred V gene, J gene, and CDR3 amino acid sequence. Percentage overlap between repertoires was computed as shared unique clonotypes divided by the size of the smaller repertoire. RTK rarefaction, the Chao1 estimator, and Recon v2.1 estimates of unobserved clonotypes were used to assess repertoire richness. The clones in this table, taken by TCRdb from immuneACCESS, are in-frame only. Not every clone is retained; where verified, under half of the shortfall comes from an unresolved V gene, and the cause of the rest is unknown. The V and J calls and clone size were taken over from that table, and D and trimming were inferred from the DNA. The sample records some 530,000 clones, roughly 80% of which are singletons. The ten largest clones take up approximately 12% of the sample.

The donors were healthy, HIV-negative adults who had no recently reported acute infections or vaccinations. Every donor was a Caucasian adult living in Nashville, Tennessee, USA. For unsorted samples, 70 million to 95 million PBMCs were counted, and genomic DNA was extracted using the QIAamp DNA Blood Mini kit. Blood was collected by leukapheresis, and PBMCs were isolated by Ficoll-Histopaque density gradient centrifugation and then cryopreserved in liquid nitrogen vapor phase. As to this clone: Its antigen has not been determined. The junction shows a germline mismatch at one end, possibly a read error.

Via the germline V gene, CDR1 is SGHVS and CDR2 FQNEAQ. From the cysteine up to the phenylalanine, the CDR3 has a length of 15 residues. The entry retains the CDR3 DNA only, 45 bases that are in frame from base 1. Sequenced input: PBMCs. The clonotype originates from a woman in her 40s in good health. Some clones in this sample may be carry-over from other donors' samples. The chain is encoded by TRBV7-8 joined to TRBJ2-7; no D gene is confidently identified. CDR3 reads: CVSSFLRYSPHEQYF. The DNA sequence is TGTGTCAGCAGTTTCCTCCGCTACTCACCCCACGAGCAGTACTTC.